This T cell receptor beta chain was recovered during a study of regulatory T cells in long-lasting Graves disease. Findings and caveats of the study: Persistent Graves' cases showed lower TCR diversity than newly diagnosed cases. Persistent disease favored TRBV28, TRBJ1-2 and TRBJ2-5.

CDR3 length: 15 amino acids. The J segment lost 6 bases and the V segment lost 0 bases, leaving 9 bases of the junction unmatched. The germline V gene has CDR1 SGDLS and CDR2 YYNGEE. Construction of TCR beta libraries relied on iRepertoire HTBI primers and on Arm-PCR targeting CDR3 regions. In TCRdb, the multiplex PCR reads were re-called with MiXCR into one record per CDR3 protein. In the table there are about 460,000 distinct CDR3 sequences, less than 15% of which are singletons. This clonotype was counted between two and nine times. Its antigen is not known. Time point defined: newly diagnosed GD, antithyroid drugs for less than 3 months. Extracted RNA from PBMCs served as the source of the TCR library. These data also featured in a second study, about T cells in Graves' hyperthyroidism and ophthalmopathy. That investigation notes: Patients aged 18 to 65 had newly diagnosed hyperthyroidism lasting under 2 months. A first-round RT-PCR of the TCR CDR3 used the HTBI primer set.

The sequencing used peripheral blood mononuclear cells (PBMCs), collected at new diagnosis, from a patient treated with antithyroid drugs. This chain uses TRBV9 with TRBJ2-7; 7 bases map to TRBD1. This TCR derives from a woman between 50 and 59 years old with Graves disease. CDR3 loop: CASSVGEQGIIEQYF. CDR3 sequence (DNA): TGTGCCAGCAGCGTAGGGGAACAGGGGATAATCGAGCAGTACTTC.